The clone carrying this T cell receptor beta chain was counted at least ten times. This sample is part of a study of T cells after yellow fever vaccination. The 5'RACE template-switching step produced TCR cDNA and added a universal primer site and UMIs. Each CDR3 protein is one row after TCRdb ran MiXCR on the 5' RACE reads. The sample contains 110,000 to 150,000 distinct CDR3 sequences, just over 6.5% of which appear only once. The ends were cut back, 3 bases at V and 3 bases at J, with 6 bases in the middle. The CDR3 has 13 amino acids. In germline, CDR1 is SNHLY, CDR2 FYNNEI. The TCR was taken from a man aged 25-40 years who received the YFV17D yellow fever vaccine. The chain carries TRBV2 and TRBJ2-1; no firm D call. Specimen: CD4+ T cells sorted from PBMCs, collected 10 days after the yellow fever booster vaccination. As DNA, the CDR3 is TGTGCCAGCAGTGACAACTTCTACAATGAGCAGTTCTTC. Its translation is CASSDNFYNEQFF.